This T cell receptor (beta chain) was observed in a study of metastatic and nonmetastatic thyroid tumors. Study-level information: Peripheral blood and tumor or nodule samples from malignant and benign thyroid patients were compared.

General study findings and limits: In both blood and tumor samples, TCR beta diversity was reported significantly higher for malignant than benign nodules.

This clone showed up just a few times. Its target is not known. Original handling: Clinicopathological groups of papillary thyroid cancer showed CDR3 differences that were used to build a distant-metastasis classifier. From the PCR reads, TCRdb re-called clones with MiXCR. Here the V and J calls rest on TCRdb's processing, not on the authors' analysis. The sample yields fewer than 25,000 clones, roughly 23% seen once. Until they underwent thyroid surgery, no patient had received any treatment. The V and J ends lost 3 bases and 2 bases, in that order; junction bases with no gene match: 2. The CDR3 runs to 15 residues. Germline V gene sequence: CDR1 MRHNA, CDR2 SNTAGT.

V gene TRBV6-4 combines with J gene TRBJ2-5, with 11 bases identical to TRBD2. The sequence derives from a male donor with papillary thyroid cancer or a benign thyroid nodule (not recorded which). Some clones in this sample may be carry-over from other donors' samples. Material for sequencing was blood. The CDR3 here is CASSEGTSGQETQYF. The CDR3 DNA reads as TGTGCCAGCAGTGAAGGGACTAGCGGACAAGAGACCCAGTACTTC.